This TCR beta chain came from a study of T-cell memory formation after mild COVID-19. Study overall: TCR clusters were mostly confined to one donor each. Findings and limits, study-wide: Memory cells collected pre-infection included some clones that later responded, suggesting cross-reactive memory joined.

V shed 1 base and J 6 bases; nucleotides not matched to a gene: 7. Germline-derived CDR1 and CDR2 are SGHRS and YFSETQ. The CDR3 runs to 16 residues. Constant-segment-primed 5'RACE gave TCR alpha and TCR beta cDNA libraries with sample barcodes and UMIs. Each CDR3 protein gets one entry after TCRdb re-called the 5' RACE reads with MiXCR. This sample has 120,000 to 150,000 distinct CDR3 sequences, with roughly 6.2% found just once. Turning to this clonotype: Its antigen is undetermined.

The receptor comes from an adult woman who had mild COVID-19 (a few samples of this study predate the infection). Cell type and time point are not known. The chain uses TRBV5-1 and TRBJ2-2; 9 bases agree with TRBD1. The sequencing sample was made of PBMCs or a T cell subset sorted from them (not recorded which). DNA of the CDR3: TGCGCCAGCAGCTTGCGGACAGGGGTGGCTCCCGGGGAGCTGTTTTTT. Amino acids: CASSLRTGVAPGELFF.